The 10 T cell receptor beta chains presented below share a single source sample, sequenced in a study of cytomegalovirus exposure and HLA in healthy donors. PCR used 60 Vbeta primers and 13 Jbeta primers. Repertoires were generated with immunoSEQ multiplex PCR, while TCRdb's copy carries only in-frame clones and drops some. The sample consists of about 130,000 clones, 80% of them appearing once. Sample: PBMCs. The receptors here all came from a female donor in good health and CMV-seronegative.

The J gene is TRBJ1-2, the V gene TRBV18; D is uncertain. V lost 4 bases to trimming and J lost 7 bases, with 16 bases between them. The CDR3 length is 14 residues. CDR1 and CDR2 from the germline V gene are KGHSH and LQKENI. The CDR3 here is CASSRGPLIGGYTF. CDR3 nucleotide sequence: TGTGCCAGCTCACGAGGGCCGTTAATCGGTGGCTACACCTTC.

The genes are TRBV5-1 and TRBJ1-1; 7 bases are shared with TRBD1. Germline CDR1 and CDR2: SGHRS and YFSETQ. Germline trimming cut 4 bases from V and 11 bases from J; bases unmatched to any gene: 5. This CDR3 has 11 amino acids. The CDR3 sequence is CASSDRVVAFF. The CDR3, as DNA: TGCGCCAGCAGCGACAGGGTTGTGGCTTTCTTT.

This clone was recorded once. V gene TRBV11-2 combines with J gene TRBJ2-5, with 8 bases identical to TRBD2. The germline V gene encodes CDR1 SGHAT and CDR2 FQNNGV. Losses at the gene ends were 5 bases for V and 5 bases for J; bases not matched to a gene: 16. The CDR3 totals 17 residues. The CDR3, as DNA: TGTGCCAGCAGCCCCCCCTTAGCGGGGCCGGGGGGGGAGACCCAGTACTTC. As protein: CASSPPLAGPGGETQYF.

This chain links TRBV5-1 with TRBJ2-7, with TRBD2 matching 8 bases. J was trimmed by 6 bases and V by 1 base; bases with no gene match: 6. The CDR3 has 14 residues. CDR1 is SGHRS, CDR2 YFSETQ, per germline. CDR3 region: CASSLSGLAAEQYF. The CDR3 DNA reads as TGCGCCAGCAGCTTGTCCGGACTAGCCGCCGAGCAGTACTTC.

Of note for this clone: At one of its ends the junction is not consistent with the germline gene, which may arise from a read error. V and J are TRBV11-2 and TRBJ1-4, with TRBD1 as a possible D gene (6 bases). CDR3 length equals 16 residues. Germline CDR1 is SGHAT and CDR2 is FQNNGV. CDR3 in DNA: TGTGCCAGCGGCTTCCACCTAGGGGGTAAAGCGGAAAAACTGTTTTTT. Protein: CASGFHLGGKAEKLFF.

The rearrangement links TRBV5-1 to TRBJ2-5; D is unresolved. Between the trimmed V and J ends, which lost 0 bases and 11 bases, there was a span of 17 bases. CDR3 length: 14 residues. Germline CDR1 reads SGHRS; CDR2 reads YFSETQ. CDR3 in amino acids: CASSLERIYDGQYF. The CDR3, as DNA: TGCGCCAGCAGCTTGGAGAGGATCTACGATGGGCAGTACTTC.

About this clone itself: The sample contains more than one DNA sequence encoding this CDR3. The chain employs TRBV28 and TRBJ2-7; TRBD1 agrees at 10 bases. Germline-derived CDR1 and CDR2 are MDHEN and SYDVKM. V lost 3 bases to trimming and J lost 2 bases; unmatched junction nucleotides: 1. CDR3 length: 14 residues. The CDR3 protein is CASSLGTGAYEQYF. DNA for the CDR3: TGTGCCAGCAGTTTGGGGACAGGGGCCTACGAGCAGTACTTC.

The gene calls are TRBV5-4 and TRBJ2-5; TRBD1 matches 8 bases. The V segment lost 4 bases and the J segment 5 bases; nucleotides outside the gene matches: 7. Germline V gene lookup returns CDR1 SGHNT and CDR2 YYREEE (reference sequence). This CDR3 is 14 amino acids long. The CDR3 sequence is CASSPSGGEETQYF. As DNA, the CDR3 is TGTGCCAGCAGCCCTTCAGGGGGCGAGGAGACCCAGTACTTC.

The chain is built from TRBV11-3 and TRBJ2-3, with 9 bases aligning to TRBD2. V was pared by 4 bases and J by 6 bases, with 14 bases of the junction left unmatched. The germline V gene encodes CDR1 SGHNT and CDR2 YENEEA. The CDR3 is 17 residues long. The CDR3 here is CASSSGVGRGGGDTQYF. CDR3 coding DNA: TGTGCCAGCAGCTCAGGGGTAGGGCGGGGGGGCGGTGATACGCAGTATTTT. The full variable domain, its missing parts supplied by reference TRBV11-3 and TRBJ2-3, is EAGVVQSPRYKIIEKKQPVAFWCNPISGHNTLYWYLQNLGQGPELLIRYENEEAVDDSQLPKDRFSAERLKGVDSTLKIQPAELGDSAVYLCASSSGVGRGGGDTQYFGPGTRLTVL.

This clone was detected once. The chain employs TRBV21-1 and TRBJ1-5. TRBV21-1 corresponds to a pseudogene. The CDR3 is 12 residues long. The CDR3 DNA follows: TGTGCCAGCTTTTGGGGAGGGCAGCCCCAGCATTTT. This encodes CASFWGGQPQHF.